A single T cell receptor (beta chain) is shown here with its context. Its antigen is still unknown. Cells classed as naive CD8+ T cells were CD45RO-CCR7+CD27+CD95-. The data stem from a study of CXCR3-negative and CXCR3-positive naive CD8 T cells. Preparation of TRB cDNA libraries relied on 5' RACE carrying UMI labels. TCRdb re-analyzed the 5' RACE reads; it lists each CDR3 protein once, without DNA. In total, the table holds over 100,000 distinct CDR3 sequences. Broader study findings: Surface CD5 matched across naive subsets, and TRB CDR3 properties served to infer TCR strength. CXCR3-positive naive cells had more hydrophobic TRB CDR3s than CXCR3-negative naive cells.

The CDR3 totals 19 residues. Germline V gives CDR1 SGHNT, CDR2 YENEEA. This TCR was sampled from a human donor in good health. Some clones in this sample may be carry-over from other donors' samples. The chain joins TRBV11-3 to TRBJ2-3; TCRdb's D call of TRBD1 is untestable without DNA. Sequenced: naive CXCR3- CD8+ T cells from blood. Sample subset: CD45RO-CCR7+CD27+CD95- naive CD8+ T cells lacking CXCR3 (TNR3-). CDR3 in amino acids: CASSPRRGTGGSGADTQYF.